These 26 T cell receptor beta chains share one sample of origin, sequenced in a study of shared clonotypes between healthy human individuals. Here immunoSEQ multiplex PCR was the method, and the copy in TCRdb shows in-frame clones only, minus some. Of about 650,000 clones in the sample, 95% are singletons; the top ten hold 0.1% to 0.11%. Positive CCR7 selection of CD45RO-negative cells yielded the naive CD8 cells, and terminally differentiated effector memory CD45RA+ cells were excluded. Sequenced material: naive CD8+ T cells sorted from blood. The receptors were sampled from a woman under 40 in good health.

DNA for the CDR3: TGTGCCAGCAGACCCGGGACAGAGTATGGCTACACCTTC. Translated: CASRPGTEYGYTF. The V and J genes are TRBV7-2 and TRBJ1-2; 7 positions match TRBD1. J was trimmed by 5 bases and V by 6 bases; bases with no gene match: 6. CDR3 length equals 13 residues. Germline values: CDR1 SGHTA, CDR2 FQGNSA.

This chain joins TRBV7-8 and TRBJ2-1, with 9 bases that match TRBD1. Trimming removed 4 bases from V and 10 bases from J; junction bases left unmatched: 5. This CDR3 is 13 amino acids long. The germline CDR1 and CDR2 sequences are SGHVS and FQNEAQ. Here the CDR3 DNA reads TGTGCCAGCAGCTCTACAGGGGGCGGAGAGCAGTTCTTC. Amino acid sequence: CASSSTGGGEQFF.

The V call is TRBV5-6, the J call TRBJ2-7, with D unclear. V was cut by 0 bases and J by 1 base, with 8 bases left in between. CDR1 is SGHDT, CDR2 YYEEEE, per germline. The CDR3 is 14 residues long. CDR3 sequence (DNA): TGTGCCAGCAGCTTGGCAGCGTTATCCTACGAGCAGTACTTC. Protein sequence: CASSLAALSYEQYF.

The rearrangement links TRBV6-5 to TRBJ2-1; D gene uncertain. From germline, CDR1 is MNHEY and CDR2 SVGAGI. The CDR3 has 13 amino acids. V was cut by 5 bases and J by 5 bases, with 10 bases left in between. The CDR3 DNA sequence: TGTGCCAGCAGTACTGGTTATAACAATGAGCAGTTCTTC. The encoded protein is CASSTGYNNEQFF.

This clone was observed a single time. The rearrangement uses TRBV11-2 and TRBJ1-1; D uncertain. V dropped 3 bases and J dropped 0 bases, with 14 bases sitting between them. CDR3 length equals 16 residues. Germline CDR1 reads SGHAT; CDR2 reads FQNNGV. The CDR3 sequence is CASSFWGLEMNTEAFF. The CDR3 DNA reads as TGTGCCAGCAGCTTTTGGGGTCTGGAGATGAACACTGAAGCTTTCTTT.

This rearrangement joins TRBV5-6 to TRBJ2-3, with D possibly TRBD1 on 5 matching bases. The V gene's germline CDR1 is SGHDT and CDR2 YYEEEE. This CDR3 is built from 17 residues. Trimming left V 2 bases short and J 1 base short, with 17 bases between. Written as DNA, the CDR3 is TGTGCCAGCAGCTTTTCGGGCAGGGTAATTGGCACAGATACGCAGTATTTT. Its protein product is CASSFSGRVIGTDTQYF.

The chain links TRBV7-9 to TRBJ1-2; D is ambiguous. V was pared by 7 bases and J by 4 bases, with 13 bases between. The CDR3 covers 13 residues. Germline assignment: CDR1 SEHNR and CDR2 FQNEAQ (reference sequence). CDR3: CASTPGGLYGYTF. The CDR3 DNA is TGTGCCAGCACCCCAGGAGGACTCTATGGCTACACCTTC.

The chain combines TRBV4-2 with TRBJ2-1; perhaps D is TRBD1 or TRBD2 (5 bases each). V was clipped by 4 bases and J by 6 bases, with 13 bases between them. The CDR3 is made up of 14 amino acids. Germline CDR1 reads LGHNA; CDR2 reads YNFKEQ. Written as DNA, the CDR3 is TGTGCCAGCAGCCCCACCCTTGGGGGCAATGAGCAGTTCTTC. Its translation is CASSPTLGGNEQFF.

The rearrangement joins TRBV27 to TRBJ2-3; 11 bases agree with TRBD2. Germline V gives CDR1 MNHEY, CDR2 SMNVEV (reference sequence). The CDR3 is made up of 16 amino acids. V lost 4 bases and J lost 2; bases outside the gene matches: 5. The CDR3 loop reads CASSSGLAGFTDTQYF. CDR3 DNA: TGTGCCAGCAGTTCCGGACTAGCGGGTTTCACAGATACGCAGTATTTT.

The V call is TRBV28, the J call TRBJ2-6; D gene ambiguous. Per germline, CDR1 MDHEN and CDR2 SYDVKM. The V and J ends lost 2 bases and 0 bases respectively, with 8 bases between them. CDR3 size: 16 residues. The CDR3 DNA is TGTGCCAGCAGTTTAAAGAGAGGCTCTGGGGCCAACGTCCTGACTTTC. Protein: CASSLKRGSGANVLTF.

The chain links TRBV5-6 to TRBJ2-1; D is ambiguous. V gave up 2 bases and J gave up 5 bases, with 5 bases separating them. This CDR3 has 12 amino acids. Looked up from germline, CDR1 is SGHDT and CDR2 is YYEEEE. CDR3 DNA sequence: TGTGCCAGCAGCTTAATTCACAATGAGCAGTTCTTC. This translates into CASSLIHNEQFF.

The chain combines TRBV6-5 with TRBJ2-1; the D call may be TRBD1 or TRBD2 (6 bases each). Trimming took 6 bases from V and 7 from J, leaving 10 bases between them. Germline V gene data show CDR1 as MNHEY and CDR2 as SVGAGI. The CDR3 covers 12 residues. As DNA, the CDR3 is TGTGCCAGCAGCTTAGGGGGGAATGAGCAGTTCTTC. This encodes CASSLGGNEQFF.

This chain joins TRBV7-9 and TRBJ2-5; 7 positions agree with TRBD2. Gene TRBJ2-7 matches the end of the DNA better, so the J call may be wrong. CDR3 length equals 14 residues. CDR1 is SEHNR and CDR2 is FQNEAQ in the germline V gene (reference sequence). CDR3 sequence reads: CASSFDGRNYEQYF. CDR3 DNA sequence: TGTGCCAGCAGCTTCGACGGGAGGAACTACGAGCAGTACTTC.

The V gene is TRBV28, the J gene TRBJ2-7; the D call may be TRBD1 or TRBD2 (5 bases each). The CDR3 has 13 amino acids. The ends were cut back, 3 bases at V and 6 bases at J, with 12 bases in the middle. From germline, CDR1 is MDHEN and CDR2 SYDVKM. The CDR3 DNA reads TGTGCCAGCAGTTTTCTGGGGGAAGGCGAGCAGTACTTC. This encodes CASSFLGEGEQYF.

V and J are TRBV19 and TRBJ1-5; D is possibly TRBD1 (5 bases). The CDR3 runs 14 residues. The germline CDR1 and CDR2 sequences are LNHDA and SQIVND (reference sequence). V was trimmed by 7 bases and J by 4 bases, leaving 14 bases between them. CDR3 in DNA: TGTGCCAGTAACCACAGGAGCAAGAATCAGCCCCAGCATTTT. This encodes CASNHRSKNQPQHF. Full variable domain (outside the CDR3, taken from reference TRBV19 and TRBJ1-5): DGGITQSPKYLFRKEGQNVTLSCEQNLNHDAMYWYRQDPGQGLRLIYYSQIVNDFQKGDIAEGYSVSREKKESFPLTVTSAQKNPTAFYLCASNHRSKNQPQHFGDGTRLSIL.

The chain combines TRBV28 with TRBJ2-7; unclear D gene. There are 11 residues in the CDR3. Per the germline V gene, CDR1 is MDHEN and CDR2 is SYDVKM. Deletions cut 1 base from V and 5 bases from J, with 3 bases between. The CDR3 sequence is CASSLYDEQYF. The CDR3 DNA is TGTGCCAGCAGTTTATATGACGAGCAGTACTTC. Variable domain in full (rest from reference TRBV28 and TRBJ2-7): DVKVTQSSRYLVKRTGEKVFLECVQDMDHENMFWYRQDPGLGLRLIYFSYDVKMKEKGDIPEGYSVSREKKERFSLILESASTNQTSMYLCASSLYDEQYFGPGTRLTVT.

The gene calls are TRBV19 and TRBJ2-3, with 9 bases identical to TRBD2. From germline, CDR1 is LNHDA and CDR2 SQIVND (reference sequence). V shed 5 bases, J shed 0 bases, and the junction held 6 bases outside the gene matches. CDR3 size: 16 residues. The CDR3 region has the DNA TGTGCCAGTAGTCCCGGACTAGCGATCAGCACAGATACGCAGTATTTT. Protein product: CASSPGLAISTDTQYF.

This chain connects TRBV11-2 to TRBJ2-7; the D is unclear. This CDR3 has 14 residues. CDR1 and CDR2 (germline): SGHAT, FQNNGV. Trimming left V 3 bases short and J 3 bases short, with 12 bases between. Written as DNA, the CDR3 is TGTGCCAGCAGCTTGGGCCTCGGAGACTACGAGCAGTACTTC. This gives the protein CASSLGLGDYEQYF.

This chain connects TRBV28 to TRBJ1-3; D possibly corresponds to TRBD1 (5 bases). The CDR3 has 15 amino acids. Trimming removed 2 bases at V and 3 bases at J, with 11 bases between. Germline CDR1 is MDHEN and CDR2 is SYDVKM. The CDR3 bases are TGTGCCAGCAGTTTAGGGTCAGGGAATGGAAACACCATATATTTT. As protein: CASSLGSGNGNTIYF.

J is TRBJ2-2 and V is TRBV28; D is undetermined. The germline V and J ends were trimmed by 3 bases and 9 bases, with 14 bases remaining between them. This CDR3 has 14 residues. Per the germline V gene, CDR1 is MDHEN and CDR2 is SYDVKM. CDR3 bases: TGTGCCAGCAGTTTTCCAGACACCAGTAGGGAGCTGTTTTTT. This gives the protein CASSFPDTSRELFF.

This chain uses TRBV19 with TRBJ2-5; 8 bases are shared with TRBD2. The tail of the sequence fits TRBJ2-7 better, so the J call may be wrong. Germline loops: CDR1 LNHDA, CDR2 SQIVND (reference sequence). This CDR3 contains 15 residues. The CDR3 coding sequence is TGTGCCAGTAGTATAGTCACTAGCGGTGACTACGAGCAGTACTTC. Translating gives CASSIVTSGDYEQYF.

This clone has just a few counts. V is TRBV27 and J is TRBJ1-1, with 7 bases aligning to TRBD1. CDR3 length: 11 amino acids. Germline CDR1 reads MNHEY; CDR2 reads SMNVEV (reference sequence). Unmatched junction bases numbered 8, after V lost 8 bases and J lost 11 bases. The CDR3 DNA sequence: TGTGCCAGCCGCCCGGGACAGTCTGCTTTCTTT. Its translation: CASRPGQSAFF.

The V call is TRBV10-1, the J call TRBJ2-7; maybe TRBD2 (5 bases). Germline CDR1 WNHNN, CDR2 SYGVQD (reference sequence). Trimming left V 7 bases short and J 1 base short, with 14 bases between. This CDR3 spans 14 amino acids. CDR3 nucleotide sequence: TGCGCCAGCACTGGACTCTCGGGTTCCTACGAGCAGTACTTC. Translation gives CASTGLSGSYEQYF.

For this clone: The DNA is omitted, as the CDR3 cannot be located on it reliably, and the CDR3 follows TCRdb's listing. This CDR3 reads CASSTSGYGYTF. The chain couples TRBV6-5 to TRBJ1-2. The CDR3 totals 12 residues, both ends included. CDR1 is MNHEY, CDR2 SVGAGI, per germline.

The CDR3 nucleotides read TGTGCCAGCAGTCTCCCCGGTGAGACGCTGACAGATACGCAGTATTTT. This sequence encodes CASSLPGETLTDTQYF. J is TRBJ2-3 and V is TRBV27; no clear D. Trimming left V 5 bases short and J 3 bases short, with 18 bases between. Looked up from germline, CDR1 is MNHEY and CDR2 is SMNVEV (reference sequence). CDR3 size: 16 residues.

J is TRBJ2-3 and V is TRBV25-1, with 9 bases identical to TRBD2. The CDR3 has 15 residues. Germline loops: CDR1 MGHDK, CDR2 SYGVNS. Trimming removed 5 bases from V and 4 bases from J; junction bases left unmatched: 7. The CDR3 is CASSLWTSDSDTQYF. DNA for the CDR3: TGTGCCAGCAGTCTTTGGACTAGCGACTCAGATACGCAGTATTTT.